The next 23 T cell receptor beta chains were all read from a single sample in a study of cytomegalovirus exposure and HLA in healthy donors. Use of 60 Vbeta and 13 Jbeta primers characterized the PCR. Only in-frame clones appear in the TCRdb table, and some are missing; sequencing was by immunoSEQ multiplex PCR. The sample shows around 110,000 clones, around 75% of them seen only once. Sequenced sample: PBMCs. These receptors were collected from a woman between 18 and 29 years old in good health and CMV-seronegative.

The V gene is TRBV30, the J gene TRBJ1-1; 7 nucleotides line up with TRBD1. Germline CDR1 is GTSNPN and CDR2 is SVGIG (reference sequence). The CDR3 contains 13 residues. V was pared by 4 bases and J by 4 bases, with 6 bases of the junction left unmatched. CDR3 DNA sequence: TGTGCCTGGAATGACAGGGTTGGCACTGAAGCTTTCTTT. This gives the protein CAWNDRVGTEAFF.

This chain connects TRBV27 to TRBJ2-1; TRBD1 matches at 7 bases. The V segment lost 4 bases and the J segment 5 bases; nucleotides outside the gene matches: 2. The CDR3 consists of 13 residues. CDR1 and CDR2 (germline): MNHEY, SMNVEV (reference sequence). The CDR3 is CASSYRGDNEQFF. In DNA form, the CDR3 reads TGTGCCAGCAGTTACAGGGGAGACAATGAGCAGTTCTTC.

This clone has a handful of counts. V usage is TRBV6-5 and J usage is TRBJ1-6, with 9 bases matching TRBD1. Trimming cost V 5 bases and J 6 bases; bases outside gene matches: 5. Germline CDR1 and CDR2: MNHEY and SVGAGI. The CDR3 is 15 amino acids. The chain's CDR3 is CASSHRDRANSPLHF. CDR3 coding DNA: TGTGCCAGCAGTCACCGGGACAGGGCTAATTCACCCCTCCACTTT.

The V gene is TRBV6-5, the J gene TRBJ2-7; a possible D gene is TRBD1 (5 bases). V was pared by 0 bases and J by 4 bases, with 16 bases between. Germline V gives CDR1 MNHEY, CDR2 SVGAGI. The CDR3 covers 16 residues. CDR3 sequence reads: CASSYSELTVSYEQYF. Written as DNA, the CDR3 is TGTGCCAGCAGTTACTCCGAGTTGACAGTATCTTACGAGCAGTACTTC.

The V and J genes are TRBV5-4 and TRBJ1-2, with 7 bases aligning to TRBD1. The CDR3 runs to 15 residues. V was pared by 2 bases and J by 2 bases, with 6 bases of the junction left unmatched. The germline CDR1 and CDR2 sequences are SGHNT and YYREEE (reference sequence). In nucleotides, the CDR3 is TGTGCCAGCAGCTTCCCTTCGACAGGGAACTATGGCTACACCTTC. Its protein is CASSFPSTGNYGYTF.

This chain uses TRBV19 with TRBJ1-1; TRBD1 agrees at 7 bases. The germline CDR1 and CDR2 sequences are LNHDA and SQIVND (reference sequence). The CDR3 extends over 14 amino acids. Germline trimming cut 3 bases from V and 7 bases from J; bases unmatched to any gene: 8. This chain's CDR3 is CASSIVTGYGEAFF. DNA for the CDR3: TGTGCCAGTAGTATCGTGACAGGGTACGGTGAAGCTTTCTTT.

This chain connects TRBV5-6 to TRBJ1-2; weak D call: TRBD1 (6 bases). CDR3 length: 13 residues. Trimming cost V 3 bases and J 3 bases, with 9 bases left between them. Per the germline V gene, CDR1 is SGHDT and CDR2 is YYEEEE. The CDR3 sequence is CASSSGQYYGYTF. For the CDR3, the DNA is TGTGCCAGCAGCTCCGGACAGTACTATGGCTACACCTTC.

This chain links TRBV11-3 with TRBJ2-3; D unresolved. CDR1 is SGHNT, CDR2 YENEEA, per germline. Trimming cost V 5 bases and J 2 bases, with 23 bases left between them. The CDR3 contains 18 residues. The CDR3 region is CASSRKGEAILHTDTQYF. The DNA of the CDR3 is TGTGCCAGCAGCCGAAAAGGCGAGGCTATTTTACACACAGATACGCAGTATTTT.

CDR3 protein: CASSLKGQSSGNTIYF. The CDR3 bases are TGCGCCAGCAGCTTGAAGGGACAGAGCTCTGGAAACACCATATATTTT. The rearrangement links TRBV5-1 to TRBJ1-3; 7 positions agree with TRBD1. J was trimmed by 0 bases and V by 1 base; bases with no gene match: 4. Germline V gives CDR1 SGHRS, CDR2 YFSETQ. The CDR3 spans 16 residues.

This clone has more than one count but fewer than ten. This sequence joins TRBV25-1 and TRBJ1-5; possible D gene TRBD1, 5 bases. Deletions cut 2 bases from V and 1 base from J, with 9 bases between. The CDR3 is made up of 15 amino acids. Germline CDR1 reads MGHDK; CDR2 reads SYGVNS. CDR3 nucleotide sequence: TGTGCCAGCAGTGAAGGACACCAAAGCAATCAGCCCCAGCATTTT. Its translation is CASSEGHQSNQPQHF.

The CDR3 loop reads CASVGQGATNEKLFF. In nucleotides, the CDR3 is TGTGCCAGCGTCGGACAGGGGGCGACTAATGAAAAACTGTTTTTT. V gene TRBV6-1 combines with J gene TRBJ1-4; 11 positions agree with TRBD1. CDR3 length equals 15 residues. The germline V gene encodes CDR1 MNHNS and CDR2 SASEGT. V shed 8 bases and J 2 bases; nucleotides not matched to a gene: 4.

The V and J genes are TRBV7-9 and TRBJ1-1; unclear D gene. The germline V and J ends were trimmed by 4 bases and 4 bases, with 28 bases remaining between them. The CDR3 is made up of 19 amino acids. Germline CDR1 is SEHNR and CDR2 is FQNEAQ (reference sequence). The CDR3 spells CASSSDYSPSAVRATEAFF. The CDR3 DNA reads TGTGCCAGCAGCTCCGACTACAGTCCGTCCGCAGTTCGGGCCACTGAAGCTTTCTTT.

The J gene is TRBJ2-1, the V gene TRBV6-5; 10 bases line up with TRBD2. CDR1 is MNHEY and CDR2 is SVGAGI in the germline V gene. This CDR3 spans 15 amino acids. The J segment lost 7 bases and the V segment lost 6 bases, leaving 9 bases of the junction unmatched. The chain's CDR3 is CASRQSGGAGNEQFF. As DNA, the CDR3 is TGTGCCAGCAGACAAAGCGGGGGGGCCGGTAATGAGCAGTTCTTC.

The chain carries TRBV30 and TRBJ2-3; D call uncertain. CDR1 is GTSNPN and CDR2 is SVGIG in the germline V gene (reference sequence). The CDR3 runs 16 residues. With 1 base removed from V and 0 bases from J, the gap between germline ends came to 14 bases. This CDR3 reads CAWSALDTDSTDTQYF. Here the CDR3 DNA reads TGTGCCTGGAGTGCCCTCGACACAGATAGCACAGATACGCAGTATTTT.

The chain links TRBV7-6 to TRBJ1-6, with 7 bases matching TRBD1. This CDR3 region has 14 residues. The V gene end was trimmed by 4 bases and the J gene end by 9 bases; junction bases not matched to a gene: 6. Germline CDR1 and CDR2: SGHVS and FNYEAQ. The CDR3 sequence: CASSSTGSRSPLHF. The CDR3 DNA sequence: TGTGCCAGCAGCTCGACAGGGTCCCGTTCACCCCTCCACTTT. Variable domain in full (rest from reference TRBV7-6 and TRBJ1-6): GAGVSQSPRYKVTKRGQDVALRCDPISGHVSLYWYRQALGQGPEFLTYFNYEAQQDKSGLPNDRFSAERPEGSISTLTIQRTEQRDSAMYRCASSSTGSRSPLHFGNGTRLTVT.

The chain has TRBV18 and TRBJ1-1, with D possibly TRBD1 on 6 matching bases. The CDR3 consists of 14 residues. V lost 5 bases, J lost 5 bases, and 15 bases lay in between. The germline gives CDR1 KGHSH, CDR2 LQKENI. In DNA, the CDR3 is TGTGCCAGCTCATCGTCAACAGGGAGTACTGAAGCTTTCTTT. Amino acid sequence: CASSSSTGSTEAFF.

The chain is built from TRBV9 and TRBJ1-1; tentatively, D is TRBD1 (6 bases). Between the trimmed V and J ends, which lost 4 bases and 3 bases, there was a span of 16 bases. The CDR3 sequence is 15 residues long. Looked up from germline, CDR1 is SGDLS and CDR2 is YYNGEE. The CDR3 here is CASSQGRAGDTEAFF. As DNA, the CDR3 is TGTGCCAGCAGCCAGGGGAGGGCCGGGGACACTGAAGCTTTCTTT.

The genes are TRBV2 and TRBJ1-5, with 7 bases fitting TRBD1. The CDR3 is made up of 14 amino acids. The V gene end was trimmed by 5 bases and the J gene end by 2 bases; junction bases not matched to a gene: 3. Germline-derived CDR1 and CDR2 are SNHLY and FYNNEI. For the CDR3, the DNA is TGTGCCAGCAGTCCCGGACAGGGCAATCAGCCCCAGCATTTT. It is translated as CASSPGQGNQPQHF. Full variable domain (outside the CDR3, taken from reference TRBV2 and TRBJ1-5): EPEVTQTPSHQVTQMGQEVILRCVPISNHLYFYWYRQILGQKVEFLVSFYNNEISEKSEIFDDQFSVERPDGSNFTLKIRSTKLEDSAMYFCASSPGQGNQPQHFGDGTRLSIL.

This clone was found a few times. The rearrangement joins TRBV5-1 to TRBJ1-1; unclear D gene. The CDR3 length is 15 residues. Germline CDR1 and CDR2: SGHRS and YFSETQ. V was trimmed by 0 bases and J by 1 base, leaving 10 bases between them. The CDR3 here is CASSLATHGNTEAFF. In nucleotides, the CDR3 is TGCGCCAGCAGCTTGGCCACACATGGGAACACTGAAGCTTTCTTT. The whole variable domain, remainder taken from reference TRBV5-1 and TRBJ1-1, is KAGVTQTPRYLIKTRGQQVTLSCSPISGHRSVSWYQQTPGQGLQFLFEYFSETQRNKGNFPGRFSGRQFSNSRSEMNVSTLELGDSALYLCASSLATHGNTEAFFGQGTRLTVV.

V usage is TRBV6-5 and J usage is TRBJ1-6; D uncertain. V lost 4 bases to trimming and J lost 9 bases, with 13 bases between them. Germline CDR1 MNHEY, CDR2 SVGAGI. CDR3 length: 14 amino acids. The CDR3 DNA reads as TGTGCCAGCAGTTTGGGGAGGGATGGTTCACCCCTCCACTTT. It codes for CASSLGRDGSPLHF.

This sequence joins TRBV19 and TRBJ2-7; D possibly corresponds to TRBD2 (5 bases). V was cut by 3 bases and J by 2 bases, with 11 bases left in between. CDR3 length: 14 amino acids. Germline assignment: CDR1 LNHDA and CDR2 SQIVND (reference sequence). The CDR3, as DNA: TGTGCCAGTAGTATCCCCGGGATTGCCTACGAGCAGTACTTC. Encoded protein: CASSIPGIAYEQYF.

The chain combines TRBV28 with TRBJ2-7; weak D call: TRBD2 (6 bases). The ends were cut back, 6 bases at V and 3 bases at J, with 15 bases in the middle. The CDR3 is 14 amino acids. Germline V gene lookup returns CDR1 MDHEN and CDR2 SYDVKM. DNA for the CDR3: TGTGCCAGCAGCCAGGAGGGGACTTACTACGAGCAGTACTTC. Amino acids: CASSQEGTYYEQYF.

The chain carries TRBV7-9 and TRBJ1-1; D is ambiguous. The V end lost 1 base, the J end lost 7 bases, and 7 bases lay between the germline ends. The CDR3 is 12 residues long. Germline-derived CDR1 and CDR2 are SEHNR and FQNEAQ (reference sequence). The DNA of the CDR3 is TGTGCCAGCAGCTTAGGGTACAGTGAAGCTTTCTTT. Protein sequence: CASSLGYSEAFF.